What follows describes a single TCR beta chain. Its antigen is unknown. This sample stems from a study of cytomegalovirus exposure and HLA in healthy donors. This PCR relied on a set of 60 Vbeta primers and 13 Jbeta primers. Assay: immunoSEQ multiplex PCR; the TCRdb copy retains only in-frame clones and omits some. The top ten hold 3.5% to 4% of the sample, which has roughly 110,000 clones, 70% to 80% seen once. Study results and limitations: The authors later linked a missense DCLRE1C variant to TCR beta V- and J-gene trimming.

Germline V gene data show CDR1 as SEHNR and CDR2 as FQNEAQ (reference sequence). The CDR3 has 18 residues. The V gene end was trimmed by 5 bases and the J gene end by 3 bases; junction bases not matched to a gene: 12. The sequence was obtained from a man in his sixties in good health and CMV-seronegative. Sequencing was carried out using PBMCs. The rearrangement joins TRBV7-9 to TRBJ2-2, with TRBD1 matching 10 bases. DNA for the CDR3: TGTGCCAGCAGCCCAAGACGTGGACAGGGGGAATACACCGGGGAGCTGTTTTTT. Protein: CASSPRRGQGEYTGELFF.